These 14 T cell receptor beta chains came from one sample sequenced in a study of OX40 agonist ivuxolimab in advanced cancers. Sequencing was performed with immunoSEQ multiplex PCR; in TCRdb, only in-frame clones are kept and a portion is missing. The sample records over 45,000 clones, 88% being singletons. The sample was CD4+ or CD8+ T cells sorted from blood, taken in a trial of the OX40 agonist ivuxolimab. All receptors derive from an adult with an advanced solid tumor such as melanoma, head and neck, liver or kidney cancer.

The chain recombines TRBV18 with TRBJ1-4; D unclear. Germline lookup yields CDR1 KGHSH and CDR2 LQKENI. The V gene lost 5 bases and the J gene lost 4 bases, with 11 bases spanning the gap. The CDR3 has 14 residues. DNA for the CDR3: TGTGCCAGCTCATCAGACACCGTTAATGAAAAACTGTTTTTT. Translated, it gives CASSSDTVNEKLFF.

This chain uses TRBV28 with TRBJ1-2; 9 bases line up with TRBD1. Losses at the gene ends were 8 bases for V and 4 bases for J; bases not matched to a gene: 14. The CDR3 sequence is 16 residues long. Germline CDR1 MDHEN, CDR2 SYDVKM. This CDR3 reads CASSPGTGSSRYGYTF. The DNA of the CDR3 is TGTGCCAGCTCGCCAGGGACAGGGTCTTCCCGCTATGGCTACACCTTC.

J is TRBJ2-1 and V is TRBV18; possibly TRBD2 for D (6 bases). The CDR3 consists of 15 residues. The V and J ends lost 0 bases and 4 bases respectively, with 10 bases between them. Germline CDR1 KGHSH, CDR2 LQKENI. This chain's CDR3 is CASSPPGGDYNEQFF. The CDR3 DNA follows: TGTGCCAGCTCACCACCTGGCGGGGATTACAATGAGCAGTTCTTC.

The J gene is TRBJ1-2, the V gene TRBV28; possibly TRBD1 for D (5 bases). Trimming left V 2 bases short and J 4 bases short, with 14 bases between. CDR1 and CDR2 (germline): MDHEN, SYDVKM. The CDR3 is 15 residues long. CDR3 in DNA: TGTGCCAGCAGTTTAGGGGGGGGAAACTTCTATGGCTACACCTTC. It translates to CASSLGGGNFYGYTF.

Written as DNA, the CDR3 is TGTGCCAGCAGGTCCCGGGACAGGACCTATGGCTACACCTTC. It codes for CASRSRDRTYGYTF. This chain links TRBV5-4 with TRBJ1-2; TRBD1 matches at 8 bases. The germline gives CDR1 SGHNT, CDR2 YYREEE (reference sequence). J was trimmed by 4 bases and V by 5 bases; bases with no gene match: 7. The CDR3 length is 14 residues.

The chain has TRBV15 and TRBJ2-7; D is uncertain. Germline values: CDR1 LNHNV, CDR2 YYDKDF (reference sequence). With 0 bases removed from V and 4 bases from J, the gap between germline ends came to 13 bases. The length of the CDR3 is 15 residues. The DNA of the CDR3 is TGTGCCACCAGCAGAGATCCAAGCCCTTATTACGAGCAGTACTTC. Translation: CATSRDPSPYYEQYF.

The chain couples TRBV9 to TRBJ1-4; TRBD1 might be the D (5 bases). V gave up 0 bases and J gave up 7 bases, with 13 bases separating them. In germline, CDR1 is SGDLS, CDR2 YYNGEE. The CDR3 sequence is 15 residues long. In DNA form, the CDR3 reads TGTGCCAGCAGCGTAGGCGGGGCCGGGAGTGAAAAACTGTTTTTT. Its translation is CASSVGGAGSEKLFF. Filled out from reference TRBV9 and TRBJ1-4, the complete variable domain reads DSGVTQTPKHLITATGQRVTLRCSPRSGDLSVYWYQQSLDQGLQFLIQYYNGEERAKGNILERFSAQQFPDLHSELNLSSLELGDSALYFCASSVGGAGSEKLFFGSGTQLSVL.

CDR3 coding DNA: TGTGCCAGCAGCCCCCTCGGACAGGTTCAAGAGACCCAGTACTTC. It translates to CASSPLGQVQETQYF. The J gene is TRBJ2-5, the V gene TRBV11-2; 7 nucleotides agree with TRBD1. V trimming: 5 bases; J trimming: 2 bases; junction bases outside the gene matches: 8. The CDR3 covers 15 residues. Germline-derived CDR1 and CDR2 are SGHAT and FQNNGV.

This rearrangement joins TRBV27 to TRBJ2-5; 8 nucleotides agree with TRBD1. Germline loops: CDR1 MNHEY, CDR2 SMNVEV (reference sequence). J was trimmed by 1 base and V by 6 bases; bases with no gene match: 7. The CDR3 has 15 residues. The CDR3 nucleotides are TGTGCCAGCAGCCCTCGGGACAGGTTCCAAGAGACCCAGTACTTC. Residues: CASSPRDRFQETQYF.

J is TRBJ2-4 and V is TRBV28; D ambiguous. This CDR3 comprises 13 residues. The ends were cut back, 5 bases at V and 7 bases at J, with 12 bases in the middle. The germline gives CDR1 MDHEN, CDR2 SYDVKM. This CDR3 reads CASSLQGGNIQYF. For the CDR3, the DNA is TGTGCCAGCAGTCTCCAAGGTGGGAACATTCAGTACTTC.

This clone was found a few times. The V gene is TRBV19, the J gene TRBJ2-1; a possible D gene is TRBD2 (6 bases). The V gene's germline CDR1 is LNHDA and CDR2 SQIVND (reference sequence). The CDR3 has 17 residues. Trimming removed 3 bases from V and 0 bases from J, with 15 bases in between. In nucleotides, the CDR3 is TGTGCCAGTAGTATGGCGTTATCCGGGAGCTCCTACAATGAGCAGTTCTTC. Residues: CASSMALSGSSYNEQFF.

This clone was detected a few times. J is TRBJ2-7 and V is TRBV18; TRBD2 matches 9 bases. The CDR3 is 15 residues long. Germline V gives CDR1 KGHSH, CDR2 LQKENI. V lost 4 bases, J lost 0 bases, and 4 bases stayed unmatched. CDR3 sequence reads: CASSRRTSDSYEQYF. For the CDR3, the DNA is TGTGCCAGCTCACGGCGGACTAGCGACTCCTACGAGCAGTACTTC.

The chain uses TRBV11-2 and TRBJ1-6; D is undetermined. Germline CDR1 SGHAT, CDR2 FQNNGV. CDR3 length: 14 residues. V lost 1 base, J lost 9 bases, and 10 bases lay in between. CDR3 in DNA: TGTGCCAGCAGCTTAGTGCTACAAAGTTCACCCCTCCACTTT. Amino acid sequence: CASSLVLQSSPLHF.

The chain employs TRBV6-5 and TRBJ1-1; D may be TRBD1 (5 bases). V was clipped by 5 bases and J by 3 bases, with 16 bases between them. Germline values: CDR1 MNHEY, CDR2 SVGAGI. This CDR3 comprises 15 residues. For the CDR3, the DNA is TGTGCCAGCAGTAGCATTGTGGGGGTGGACACTGAAGCTTTCTTT. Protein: CASSSIVGVDTEAFF.